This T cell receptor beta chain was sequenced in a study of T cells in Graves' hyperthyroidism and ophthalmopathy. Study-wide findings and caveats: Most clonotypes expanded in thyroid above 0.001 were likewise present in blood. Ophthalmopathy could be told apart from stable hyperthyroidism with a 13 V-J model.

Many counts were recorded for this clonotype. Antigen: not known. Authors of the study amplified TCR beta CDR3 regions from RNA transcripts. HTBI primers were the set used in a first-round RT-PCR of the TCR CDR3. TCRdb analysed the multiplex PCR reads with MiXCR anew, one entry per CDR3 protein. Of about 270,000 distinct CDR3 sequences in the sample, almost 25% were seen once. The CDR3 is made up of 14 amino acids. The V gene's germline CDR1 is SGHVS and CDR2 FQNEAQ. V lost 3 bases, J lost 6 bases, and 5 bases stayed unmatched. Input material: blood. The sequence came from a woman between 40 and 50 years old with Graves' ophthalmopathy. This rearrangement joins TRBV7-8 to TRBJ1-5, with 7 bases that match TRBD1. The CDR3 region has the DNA TGTGCCAGCAGCTTGAGACAGGGCGGTCAGCCCCAGCATTTT. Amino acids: CASSLRQGGQPQHF.